This T cell receptor beta chain was recovered during a study of blood T cell repertoires in COVID-19. Background on the study: Donors in the United States, Italy and Spain gave samples during acute or convalescent COVID-19. The cDNA or gDNA used as material had been derived from T cells, B-cell-depleted T cells, or PBMCs.

The germline V gene encodes CDR1 LGHDT and CDR2 YNNKEL (reference sequence). V shed 7 bases, J shed 8 bases, and the junction held 13 bases outside the gene matches. This CDR3 region has 15 residues. Original methodology: Reference gene primer amplification in the assay estimated nucleated cell counts. The assay was immunoSEQ multiplex PCR, and TCRdb's table has in-frame clones only and misses some. The D gene and trimming were derived from the DNA, and the V and J assignments and clone size from that table. The table has 400,000 to 500,000 clones, roughly 88% seen once. This clone was counted between two and nine times.

This clonotype was obtained from a woman aged 18-29 years who had been exposed to COVID-19. The genes are TRBV3-1 (or the pseudogene TRBV3-2) and TRBJ2-3, with 9 positions matching TRBD2. What was sequenced was PBMCs or T cells enriched from blood (not recorded which). CDR3 bases: TGTGCCAGCACCTCCCAGGCGGGGGGGACATCTACGCAGTATTTT. Translation: CASTSQAGGTSTQYF.